This T cell receptor beta chain was sequenced in a study of cytomegalovirus exposure and HLA in healthy donors. Study-level points and caveats: The authors listed 150 to 200 TCR beta chains as cytomegalovirus-associated. Among TCR sequences, most were rare, though some public TCRs appeared in many donors.

Note on this clone: Its cognate antigen is unknown. Relative to the germline gene, one junction end is altered; a read error may explain this.

The CDR3 contains 12 residues. Germline lookup yields CDR1 SGHNT and CDR2 YYREEE (reference sequence). PCR employed 60 Vbeta and 13 Jbeta primers. Measured with immunoSEQ multiplex PCR; TCRdb has only the in-frame clones, and not every one. The sample yields tens of thousands of clones, 65% to 90% seen once. The specimen sequenced was PBMCs. J is TRBJ1-4 and V is TRBV5-4, with 10 bases aligning to TRBD1. The clonotype originates from a man aged 25-45 years in good health and CMV-seronegative. The CDR3 bases are TGTGCCAGCAGCGAAGGACCGGGACAGGGGATTTTT. Residues: CASSEGPGQGIF.